Listed below are T cell receptor beta chains from one sample, sequenced in a study of cytomegalovirus exposure and HLA in healthy donors. Assay used: immunoSEQ multiplex PCR; TCRdb lists only in-frame clones, some missing. The sample has roughly 89,000 clones, roughly 79% seen once; the top ten hold around 2%. Material: PBMCs. All receptors come from a woman aged 25 to 39 in good health and CMV-seronegative. CDR3s include the opening cysteine and the closing phenylalanine or tryptophan. The D gene is left open where the match is weak. Clone size appears in some rows only: once, few, many, or a class for an expanded clone.

length: 16; V: TRBV9; J: TRBJ2-7; D: TRBD2; size: -; CDR3: CASSVDGTSGYYEQYF; DNA: TGTGCCAGCAGCGTAGATGGGACTAGCGGGTATTACGAGCAGTACTTC
length: 14; V: TRBV7-2; J: TRBJ1-4; D: TRBD1; size: -; CDR3: CASSPGQLNEKLFF; DNA: TGTGCCAGCAGCCCGGGACAGTTAAATGAAAAACTGTTTTTT
length: 19; V: TRBV2; J: TRBJ2-3; D: TRBD2; size: -; CDR3: CASTPGLAGLPISTDTQYF; DNA: TGTGCCAGCACCCCGGGACTAGCGGGCCTGCCGATTAGCACAGATACGCAGTATTTT
length: 14; V: TRBV5-8; J: TRBJ2-7; D: -; size: -; CDR3: CASSLRSGGHEQYF; DNA: TGTGCCAGCAGCCTACGGTCTGGGGGCCACGAGCAGTACTTC
length: 15; V: TRBV6-1; J: TRBJ1-3; D: -; size: -; CDR3: CASSARGSAGNTIYF; DNA: TGTGCCAGCAGTGCGAGAGGAAGCGCTGGAAACACCATATATTTT
length: 15; V: TRBV18; J: TRBJ1-3; D: -; size: -; CDR3: CASSPALGVSNTIYF; DNA: TGTGCCAGCTCACCGGCTTTGGGAGTGAGTAACACCATATATTTT
length: 15; V: TRBV7-2; J: TRBJ2-1; D: TRBD1; size: -; CDR3: CASSLGRDRAGEQFF; DNA: TGTGCCAGCAGCTTAGGAAGGGACAGGGCGGGTGAGCAGTTCTTC
length: 13; V: TRBV10-3; J: TRBJ2-7; D: TRBD1; size: -; CDR3: CAISAGGGLEQYF; DNA: TGTGCCATCAGTGCAGGGGGTGGTTTAGAGCAGTACTTC
length: 13; V: TRBV27; J: TRBJ2-2; D: TRBD2; size: -; CDR3: CASSPSGRGELFF; DNA: TGTGCCAGCAGTCCTAGCGGGAGAGGGGAGCTGTTTTTT
length: 15; V: TRBV28; J: TRBJ2-7; D: -; size: -; CDR3: CASSLSVPKSNEQYF; DNA: TGTGCCAGCAGTTTAAGTGTCCCGAAATCGAACGAGCAGTACTTC
length: 18; V: TRBV6-1; J: TRBJ2-7; D: TRBD1; size: -; CDR3: CASSEEIGTGMSSYEQYF; DNA: TGTGCCAGCAGCGAAGAAATTGGGACAGGGATGAGCTCCTACGAGCAGTACTTC
length: 14; V: TRBV9; J: TRBJ2-7; D: -; size: -; CDR3: CASSVGRFSYEQYF; DNA: TGTGCCAGCAGCGTGGGCAGGTTTTCCTACGAGCAGTACTTC
length: 15; V: TRBV4-3; J: TRBJ2-5; D: TRBD1; size: -; CDR3: CASSPSGQGQETQYF; DNA: TGCGCCAGCAGCCCGTCGGGACAGGGGCAAGAGACCCAGTACTTC
length: 18; V: TRBV27; J: TRBJ2-6; D: -; size: few; CDR3: CASSLWARVSSGANVLTF; DNA: TGTGCCAGCAGTTTATGGGCCAGGGTCTCGTCTGGGGCCAACGTCCTGACTTTC
length: 16; V: TRBV18; J: TRBJ2-2; D: TRBD1; size: -; CDR3: CASSPLQGARSGELFF; DNA: TGTGCCAGCTCACCACTCCAGGGGGCAAGATCGGGGGAGCTGTTTTTT
length: 14; V: TRBV6-5; J: TRBJ1-3; D: -; size: -; CDR3: CASSFVGGGNTIYF; DNA: TGTGCCAGCAGTTTCGTTGGGGGCGGAAACACCATATATTTT
length: 13; V: TRBV25-1; J: TRBJ2-7; D: -; size: once; CDR3: CASSENTPYEQYF; DNA: TGTGCCAGCAGTGAAAATACTCCCTACGAGCAGTACTTC
length: 15; V: TRBV7-8; J: TRBJ2-1; D: -; size: -; CDR3: CASTFGPSGYNEQFF; DNA: TGTGCCAGCACCTTCGGACCAAGCGGGTACAATGAGCAGTTCTTC
length: 13; V: TRBV19; J: TRBJ2-7; D: -; size: -; CDR3: CASSIGGKYEQYF; DNA: TGTGCCAGTAGTATAGGCGGGAAGTACGAGCAGTACTTC
length: 11; V: TRBV29-1; J: TRBJ1-1; D: -; size: -; CDR3: CSVGFQEASFF; DNA: TGCAGCGTTGGGTTCCAGGAGGCGTCTTTCTTT
length: 15; V: TRBV19; J: TRBJ2-2; D: TRBD2; size: -; CDR3: CASSRTSLNPGELFF; DNA: TGTGCCAGTAGTAGGACTAGTTTGAACCCCGGGGAGCTGTTTTTT
length: 16; V: TRBV15; J: TRBJ2-2; D: TRBD2; size: -; CDR3: CATSWGSGSSIGELFF; DNA: TGTGCCACCAGCTGGGGCAGCGGGAGCAGTATCGGGGAGCTGTTTTTT
length: 14; V: TRBV5-6; J: TRBJ2-3; D: -; size: -; CDR3: CASSPGLFTDTQYF; DNA: TGTGCCAGCAGCCCGGGACTGTTCACAGATACGCAGTATTTT
length: 19; V: TRBV28; J: TRBJ2-3; D: TRBD2; size: -; CDR3: CASSFLAGGPRAFYDTQYF; DNA: TGTGCCAGCAGTTTCCTAGCGGGAGGGCCTCGGGCCTTTTATGATACGCAGTATTTT
length: 14; V: TRBV30; J: TRBJ1-3; D: -; size: -; CDR3: CAWSMRRSGNTIYF; DNA: TGTGCCTGGAGTATGCGGCGCTCTGGAAACACCATATATTTT
length: 18; V: TRBV5-6; J: TRBJ2-7; D: TRBD2; size: -; CDR3: CASSAPGLAGGRTYEQYF; DNA: TGTGCCAGCAGCGCACCGGGACTAGCGGGAGGAAGAACTTACGAGCAGTACTTC
length: 13; V: TRBV19; J: TRBJ1-3; D: -; size: -; CDR3: CASSGHTGNTIYF; DNA: TGTGCCAGTAGTGGCCATACTGGAAACACCATATATTTT
length: 16; V: TRBV7-9; J: TRBJ2-1; D: -; size: -; CDR3: CSSSLLQYSSYNEQFF; DNA: TGTTCCAGCAGCTTATTACAGTATTCGTCCTACAATGAGCAGTTCTTC
length: 15; V: TRBV7-7; J: TRBJ2-5; D: TRBD2; size: -; CDR3: CASSKREGLVETQYF; DNA: TGTGCTAGCAGTAAGCGGGAGGGCCTCGTGGAGACCCAGTACTTC
length: 16; V: TRBV28; J: TRBJ2-3; D: TRBD1; size: few; CDR3: CASSGGGTGGTDTQYF; DNA: TGTGCCAGCAGTGGCGGAGGGACAGGGGGCACAGATACGCAGTATTTT
length: 15; V: TRBV6-5; J: TRBJ2-5; D: -; size: -; CDR3: CASSPEVATWETQYF; DNA: TGTGCCAGCAGCCCTGAGGTAGCGACGTGGGAGACCCAGTACTTC
length: 18; V: TRBV13; J: TRBJ2-7; D: TRBD2; size: -; CDR3: CASSLTGWEGRRLAEQYF; DNA: TGTGCCAGCAGCTTAACTGGTTGGGAGGGCCGGAGGCTAGCGGAGCAGTACTTC
length: 14; V: TRBV19; J: TRBJ1-1; D: -; size: few; CDR3: CASSIGRGSKEAFF; DNA: TGTGCCAGTAGTATAGGGAGGGGCAGTAAAGAAGCTTTCTTT
length: 17; V: TRBV28; J: TRBJ2-3; D: TRBD2; size: few; CDR3: CASSFWTSGISSDTQYF; DNA: TGTGCCAGCAGTTTTTGGACTAGCGGGATCAGCTCAGATACGCAGTATTTT
length: 15; V: TRBV9; J: TRBJ2-7; D: TRBD2; size: -; CDR3: CASSVSSGNSYEQYF; DNA: TGTGCCAGCAGCGTAAGTAGCGGGAACTCCTACGAGCAGTACTTC
length: 12; V: TRBV28; J: TRBJ1-2; D: -; size: -; CDR3: CASSSPAGGYTF; DNA: TGTGCCAGCAGTTCCCCGGCAGGGGGCTACACCTTC
length: 15; V: TRBV5-4; J: TRBJ1-1; D: TRBD1; size: -; CDR3: CASSLGQDKNTEAFF; DNA: TGTGCCAGCAGCCTGGGACAGGACAAGAACACTGAAGCTTTCTTT
length: 16; V: TRBV18; J: TRBJ2-1; D: -; size: -; CDR3: CASSPNKGGSYNEQFF; DNA: TGTGCCAGCTCACCAAATAAGGGAGGTTCCTACAATGAGCAGTTCTTC
length: 15; V: TRBV15; J: TRBJ1-5; D: TRBD1; size: -; CDR3: CATSRGDRGNQPQHF; DNA: TGTGCCACCAGCAGAGGCGACAGGGGCAATCAGCCCCAGCATTTT
length: 14; V: TRBV27; J: TRBJ1-2; D: -; size: -; CDR3: CASPRGNRDYGYTF; DNA: TGTGCCAGCCCCAGGGGCAATCGGGACTATGGCTACACCTTC
length: 13; V: TRBV10-3; J: TRBJ2-4; D: -; size: -; CDR3: CAVKGVGKNIQYF; DNA: TGTGCCGTTAAGGGGGTGGGCAAAAACATTCAGTACTTC
length: 13; V: TRBV7-9; J: TRBJ2-4; D: -; size: -; CDR3: CSSSLSAGNIQYF; DNA: TGTTCCAGCAGCTTATCCGCGGGAAACATTCAGTACTTC
length: 15; V: TRBV4-2; J: TRBJ1-1; D: TRBD1; size: -; CDR3: CASSQEGQMNTEAFF; DNA: TGTGCCAGCAGCCAAGAGGGACAGATGAACACTGAAGCTTTCTTT
length: 14; V: TRBV6-4; J: TRBJ1-4; D: TRBD1; size: -; CDR3: CASDTGGKNEKLFF; DNA: TGTGCCAGCGATACAGGGGGGAAAAATGAAAAACTGTTTTTT
length: 17; V: TRBV7-2; J: TRBJ2-1; D: TRBD2; size: -; CDR3: CASSLVPIAGGRNEQFF; DNA: TGTGCCAGCAGCTTAGTACCCATAGCGGGAGGGCGGAATGAGCAGTTCTTC
length: 17; V: TRBV28; J: TRBJ1-5; D: -; size: -; CDR3: CASSYLIGAYDNQPQHF; DNA: TGTGCCAGCAGTTATTTAATAGGGGCTTATGACAATCAGCCCCAGCATTTT
length: 15; V: TRBV5-1; J: TRBJ2-4; D: -; size: -; CDR3: CASSFGGKDKNIQYF; DNA: TGCGCCAGCAGCTTTGGAGGGAAGGACAAAAACATTCAGTACTTC
length: 16; V: TRBV5-1; J: TRBJ1-6; D: -; size: -; CDR3: CASSFTPGGENSPLHF; DNA: TGCGCCAGCAGCTTCACCCCGGGTGGGGAGAATTCACCCCTCCACTTT
length: 16; V: TRBV19; J: TRBJ1-1; D: -; size: few; CDR3: CASSISSTYSHTEAFF; DNA: TGTGCCAGTAGTATTTCTAGCACGTATTCCCACACTGAAGCTTTCTTT
length: 14; V: TRBV5-6; J: TRBJ2-7; D: TRBD1; size: -; CDR3: CASSLGTGGDEQYF; DNA: TGTGCCAGCAGCTTGGGAACAGGGGGCGACGAGCAGTACTTC
length: 15; V: TRBV15; J: TRBJ1-6; D: -; size: -; CDR3: CATSRVKGWDSPLHF; DNA: TGTGCCACCAGCAGAGTCAAGGGGTGGGATTCACCCCTCCACTTT
length: 14; V: TRBV9; J: TRBJ2-1; D: -; size: -; CDR3: CASSVTGRHNEQFF; DNA: TGTGCCAGCAGCGTCACAGGGCGGCACAATGAGCAGTTCTTC
length: 17; V: TRBV28; J: TRBJ2-3; D: -; size: -; CDR3: CASTYAWQGKRMDTQYF; DNA: TGTGCCAGCACCTATGCCTGGCAGGGAAAGAGAATGGATACGCAGTATTTT
length: 11; V: TRBV7-9; J: TRBJ2-1; D: TRBD1; size: -; CDR3: CASSLGQGVFF; DNA: TGTGCCAGCAGCTTAGGACAGGGAGTTTTCTTC
length: 16; V: TRBV19; J: TRBJ2-7; D: TRBD1; size: -; CDR3: CASSTPRQGMGYEQYF; DNA: TGTGCCAGTAGTACCCCCCGACAGGGGATGGGCTACGAGCAGTACTTC
length: 15; V: TRBV6-1; J: TRBJ2-2; D: TRBD1; size: -; CDR3: CASSWTGINTGELFF; DNA: TGTGCCAGCAGTTGGACAGGGATAAACACCGGGGAGCTGTTTTTT
length: 15; V: TRBV5-1; J: TRBJ2-1; D: -; size: -; CDR3: CASSPTQQSYNEQFF; DNA: TGCGCCAGCAGCCCGACGCAACAGTCCTACAATGAGCAGTTCTTC
length: 17; V: TRBV27; J: TRBJ2-1; D: TRBD2; size: -; CDR3: CASSPLGGGSSYNEQFF; DNA: TGTGCCAGCAGTCCACTAGGTGGCGGGAGCTCCTACAATGAGCAGTTCTTC
length: 14; V: TRBV7-2; J: TRBJ2-6; D: -; size: -; CDR3: CASTLSPGANVLTF; DNA: TGTGCCAGCACCCTCTCTCCTGGGGCCAACGTCCTGACTTTC